The TCR beta chain under discussion was sequenced for a study of T cell clusters in autoimmune cytopenias. Turning to the study itself: A median of approximately 50,000 TRB reads per sample yielded a median around 2,500 distinct clonotypes. General study findings and limits: Primary autoimmune cytopenia patients appeared to lack physiological T cell clusters present in healthy donors.

Some 39,000 genome equivalents of blood DNA were amplified for TRB. One tube held mixed TRB-A and TRB-B primer pools for touch-down PCR. TCRdb re-called the multiplex PCR reads, yielding one record per CDR3 amino acid sequence without DNA. The repertoire table contains about 10,000 distinct CDR3 sequences. A word on this clonotype: Its specificity is unknown.

CDR3 length: 15 residues. Per germline, CDR1 DFQATT and CDR2 SNEGSKA (reference sequence). These same data were also listed under a study on T cell repertoires in aging, cancer and after chemotherapy. This second report adds: In cancer patients, declining TCR diversity with age involved lost richness and lost evenness.

This TCR came from a human donor in good health. The sequenced sample was peripheral blood. This sequence joins TRBV20-1 and TRBJ2-4; the TRBD1 assignment by TCRdb is unverifiable without DNA. The CDR3 here is CSARVVRTGGNIQYF.